Described below is a single T cell receptor beta chain sequence and its context. MiXCR was run by TCRdb on the PCR reads, yielding one entry per CDR3 protein. There are some 18,000 distinct CDR3 sequences in the sample; over 40% occur only once, and under 20% lies in the top ten. Losses at the gene ends were 5 bases for V and 6 bases for J; bases not matched to a gene: 11. This CDR3 contains 14 residues. CDR1 DFQATT and CDR2 SNEGSKA come from the germline V gene (reference sequence). The data were obtained in a study of tumor-infiltrating lymphocytes in oesophageal squamous cell carcinoma. This rearrangement joins TRBV20-1 to TRBJ2-3; TRBD2 matches 7 bases. The specimen was normal esophageal tissue next to the tumor. The clonotype was recovered from a female donor with esophageal squamous cell carcinoma. CDR3 residues: CSAFKRDGYDTQYF. The CDR3 DNA follows: TGCAGTGCTTTTAAGCGGGATGGGTATGATACGCAGTATTTT.